This T cell receptor beta chain was identified in a study of shared clonotypes between healthy human individuals. Produced via immunoSEQ multiplex PCR; TCRdb's table is partial and in-frame only. The sample holds a few million clones; approximately 94% are singletons and the top ten take roughly 0.14%. This clone was detected only a few times. The sample contains more than one DNA sequence encoding this CDR3. With 5 bases clipped from V and 7 bases from J, the junction kept 2 bases outside the gene matches. The CDR3 has 12 amino acids. Germline loops: CDR1 GTSNPN, CDR2 SVGIG (reference sequence). The sequence derives from a man aged 18 to 35 in good health. The sequenced sample was naive CD4+ T cells sorted from blood. Noted subset: CD45RA+ positively selected. The rearrangement uses TRBV30 and TRBJ1-6, with TRBD1 identical over 7 bases. CDR3 in DNA: TGTGCCTGGGACAGGGAAAATTCACCCCTCCACTTT. Translated, it gives CAWDRENSPLHF.